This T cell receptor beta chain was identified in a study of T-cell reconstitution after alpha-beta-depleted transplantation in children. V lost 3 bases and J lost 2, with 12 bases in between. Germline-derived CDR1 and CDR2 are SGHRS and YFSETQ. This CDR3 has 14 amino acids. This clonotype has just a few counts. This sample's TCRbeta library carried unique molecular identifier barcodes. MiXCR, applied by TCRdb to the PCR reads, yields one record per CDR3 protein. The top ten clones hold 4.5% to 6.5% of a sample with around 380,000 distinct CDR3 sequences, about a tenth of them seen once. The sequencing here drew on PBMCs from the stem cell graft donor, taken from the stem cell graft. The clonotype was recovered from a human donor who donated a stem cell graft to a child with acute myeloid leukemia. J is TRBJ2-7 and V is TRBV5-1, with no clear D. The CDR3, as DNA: TGCGCCAGCAGCTCCTGGACGGAACCCTACGAGCAGTACTTC. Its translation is CASSSWTEPYEQYF.